Described below is a single TCR beta chain sequence and its context. Assay used: immunoSEQ multiplex PCR; TCRdb lists only in-frame clones, some missing. The table has 150,000 or so clones, about 82% seen once. The record originates from a study of blood T cell repertoires in COVID-19. Study background: From T cells, B-cell-depleted T cells, or PBMCs came the material, which was cDNA or gDNA.

Germline V gene data show CDR1 as KGHSH and CDR2 as LQKENI. This CDR3 comprises 17 residues. J gave up 3 bases and V 3 bases, and 11 bases lay outside the gene matches. V usage is TRBV18 and J usage is TRBJ1-5, with 7 bases aligning to TRBD1. Sequenced material: peripheral blood. This receptor was obtained from a woman aged 80 or over with active or convalescent COVID-19. The CDR3 nucleotides read TGTGCCAGCTCACCTGGTCGGAACACAGGGGTCAATCAGCCCCAGCATTTT. This sequence encodes CASSPGRNTGVNQPQHF.